Listed here is a single TCR beta chain. V was clipped by 7 bases and J by 9 bases; unmatched bases: 9. Germline CDR1 and CDR2: SNHLY and FYNNEI. This CDR3 spans 13 amino acids. The method was immunoSEQ multiplex PCR; TCRdb's version includes in-frame clones alone and lacks a portion of them. This sample has over 25,000 clones; more than 80% occur once, and the top ten carry roughly 7%. The sample originates from a study of blood T cell repertoires in COVID-19. The source material was peripheral blood. The chain uses TRBV2 and TRBJ2-1; 7 bases agree with TRBD2. This sequence originates from a human donor in a cohort sampled during active COVID-19. The DNA for the CDR3 is TGTGCCAGCAACCCTTTCGGGGGGTCTGAGCAGTTCTTC. Protein: CASNPFGGSEQFF. Supplemented by reference TRBV2 and TRBJ2-1, the full variable domain reads EPEVTQTPSHQVTQMGQEVILRCVPISNHLYFYWYRQILGQKVEFLVSFYNNEISEKSEIFDDQFSVERPDGSNFTLKIRSTKLEDSAMYFCASNPFGGSEQFFGPGTRLTVL.